The 13 T cell receptor beta chains below all came from one sample that was sequenced in a study of blood T cell repertoires in COVID-19. TCRdb keeps only in-frame clones here, not all; method: immunoSEQ multiplex PCR. The sample yields tens of thousands of clones, around 93% seen once. The sample was peripheral blood. Receptors originate from a man in his fifties or sixties with acute or convalescent COVID-19.

The chain couples TRBV19 to TRBJ2-5; 7 positions agree with TRBD1. The germline V gene has CDR1 LNHDA and CDR2 SQIVND (reference sequence). V dropped 4 bases and J dropped 4; count of bases not matched to a gene: 6. The CDR3 is made up of 14 amino acids. The CDR3 coding sequence is TGTGCCAGTAGTAGAGGGGGCGCTTTAGAGACCCAGTACTTC. Translated, it gives CASSRGGALETQYF.

The chain uses TRBV9 and TRBJ2-3; TRBD1 aligns across 7 bases. The V gene's germline CDR1 is SGDLS and CDR2 YYNGEE. The V segment lost 4 bases and the J segment 4 bases; nucleotides outside the gene matches: 12. CDR3 length: 16 amino acids. The CDR3 bases are TGTGCCAGCAGCCCCAGACAGGGTTTCGGCTCAGATACGCAGTATTTT. Its translation: CASSPRQGFGSDTQYF.

V is TRBV9 and J is TRBJ2-1; a weak D match, TRBD2 (6 bases). The CDR3 loop spans 15 amino acids. V was clipped by 0 bases and J by 2 bases, with 9 bases between them. The germline V gene has CDR1 SGDLS and CDR2 YYNGEE. DNA of the CDR3: TGTGCCAGCAGCGTAGGGGGCGGGGCCTACAATGAGCAGTTCTTC. Translating it yields CASSVGGGAYNEQFF.

This chain links TRBV12-5 with TRBJ1-2; a possible D gene is TRBD1 (5 bases). There are 19 residues in the CDR3. V lost 7 bases and J 1 base, leaving 28 bases between the germline ends. Germline values: CDR1 LGHNT, CDR2 FRNRAP. The DNA for the CDR3 is TGTGCTAGTGTCCCCCGGGGGGGGGTAAGTGATCAGGATAACTATGGCTACACCTTC. Translating it yields CASVPRGGVSDQDNYGYTF.

This sequence joins TRBV24-1 and TRBJ1-5; TRBD1 matches at 7 bases. The CDR3 has 13 residues. Losses at the gene ends were 10 bases for V and 0 bases for J; bases not matched to a gene: 2. Germline V gives CDR1 KGHDR, CDR2 SFDVKD. CDR3 bases: TGTGCCACGGGACAGTATAGCAATCAGCCCCAGCATTTT. Translating it yields CATGQYSNQPQHF.

The J gene is TRBJ2-1, the V gene TRBV2, with a possible D match to TRBD2 (5 bases). This CDR3 region has 12 residues. V lost 8 bases and J lost 4, with 9 bases in between. Germline V lookup: CDR1 SNHLY, CDR2 FYNNEI. CDR3 coding DNA: TGTGCCAGCGGAACTAGATACAATGAGCAGTTCTTC. This translates into CASGTRYNEQFF.

This rearrangement joins TRBV7-2 to TRBJ2-1; 9 bases are a match to TRBD2. Germline V gene lookup returns CDR1 SGHTA and CDR2 FQGNSA. V shed 7 bases, J shed 6 bases, and the junction held 13 bases outside the gene matches. CDR3 length: 16 amino acids. The CDR3 loop is CASTSGGTSRFNEQFF. CDR3 DNA sequence: TGTGCCAGCACCTCGGGGGGGACTAGCCGTTTCAATGAGCAGTTCTTC.

V is TRBV19 and J is TRBJ2-3; 9 bases match TRBD1. Per germline, CDR1 LNHDA and CDR2 SQIVND (reference sequence). Trimming took 5 bases from V and 5 from J; bases not matched to a gene: 5. The CDR3 sequence is 14 residues long. The CDR3 DNA sequence: TGTGCCAGTAGTTTACAGGGGGCTGGAGATACGCAGTATTTT. Translated: CASSLQGAGDTQYF.

This clone was found once. The chain has TRBV5-6 and TRBJ2-7, with D unclear. Germline-derived CDR1 and CDR2 are SGHDT and YYEEEE. Trimming cost V 2 bases and J 0 bases, with 15 bases left between them. This CDR3 has 16 amino acids. CDR3: CASSFMTHSTSYEQYF. The CDR3 nucleotides read TGTGCCAGCAGCTTTATGACACACTCCACCTCCTACGAGCAGTACTTC.

This clone was counted a single time. V and J are TRBV29-1 and TRBJ1-2; D perhaps matches TRBD1 (6 bases). The CDR3 is 16 amino acids. V was pared by 0 bases and J by 4 bases, with 18 bases between. CDR1 is SQVTM and CDR2 is ANQGSEA in the germline V gene. The CDR3: CSVEERGRGSGYGYTF. CDR3 sequence (DNA): TGCAGCGTTGAAGAGAGGGGCAGGGGAAGTGGCTATGGCTACACCTTC.

This clone was observed a single time. V and J are TRBV30 and TRBJ2-2; 7 bases fit TRBD1. Germline CDR1 GTSNPN, CDR2 SVGIG (reference sequence). The CDR3 spans 15 residues. Trimming cost V 1 base and J 1 base; bases outside gene matches: 3. As DNA, the CDR3 is TGTGCCTGGAGTGCAAGGACAGGGAACACCGGGGAGCTGTTTTTT. This translates into CAWSARTGNTGELFF.

The V gene is TRBV11-3, the J gene TRBJ1-3, with D tentatively TRBD1 (5 bases). Trimming removed 5 bases at V and 0 bases at J, with 14 bases between. This CDR3 contains 16 residues. Germline CDR1 is SGHNT and CDR2 is YENEEA. In DNA form, the CDR3 reads TGTGCCAGCAGCCCAGGTGGGGCGTACTCTGGAAACACCATATATTTT. Translating gives CASSPGGAYSGNTIYF.

CDR3 coding DNA: TGCGCCAGCAGCCAAGTAGACAGGGACACCGGGGAGCTGTTTTTT. Amino acid sequence: CASSQVDRDTGELFF. The chain employs TRBV4-1 and TRBJ2-2, with TRBD1 matching over 7 bases. The CDR3 loop spans 15 amino acids. Looked up from germline, CDR1 is MGHRA and CDR2 is YSYEKL. Trimming removed 1 base from V and 3 bases from J; junction bases left unmatched: 2.